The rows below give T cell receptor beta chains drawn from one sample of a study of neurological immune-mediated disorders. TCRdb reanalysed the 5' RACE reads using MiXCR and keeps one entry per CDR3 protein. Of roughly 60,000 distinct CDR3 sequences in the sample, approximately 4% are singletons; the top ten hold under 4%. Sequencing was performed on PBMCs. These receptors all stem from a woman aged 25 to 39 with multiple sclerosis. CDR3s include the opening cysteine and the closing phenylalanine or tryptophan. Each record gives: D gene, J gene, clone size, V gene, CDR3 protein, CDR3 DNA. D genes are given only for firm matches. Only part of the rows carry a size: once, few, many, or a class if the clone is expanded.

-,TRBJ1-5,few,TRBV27,CASRVRGNQPQNF,TGTGCCAGCAGAGTAAGGGGAAATCAGCCCCAGAATTTT
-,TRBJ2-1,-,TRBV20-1,CSASRSIYNEQFF,TGCAGTGCTAGCCGCTCGATCTACAATGAGCAGTTCTTC
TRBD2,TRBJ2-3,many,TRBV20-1,CSATPTSVITDTQYF,TGCAGTGCTACCCCAACTAGCGTAATCACAGATACGCAGTATTTT
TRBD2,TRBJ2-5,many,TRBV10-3,CAISASGGAETQYF,TGTGCCATCTCGGCTAGCGGGGGCGCTGAGACCCAGTACTTC
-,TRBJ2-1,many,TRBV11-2,CASSFGGGNEQFF,TGTGCCAGCAGCTTTGGTGGGGGTAATGAGCAGTTCTTC
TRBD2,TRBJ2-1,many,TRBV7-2,CASSVLAGGNEQFF,TGTGCCAGCAGCGTCCTGGCGGGGGGGAATGAGCAGTTCTTC
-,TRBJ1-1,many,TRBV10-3,CAISESQGANEAFF,TGTGCCATCAGTGAGTCGCAGGGTGCGAATGAAGCTTTCTTT
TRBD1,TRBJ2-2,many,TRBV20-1,CSATRTGYAGELFF,TGCAGTGCTACCCGGACAGGGTACGCCGGGGAGCTGTTTTTT
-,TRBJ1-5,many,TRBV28,CASSPRRGGVQPQNF,TGTGCCAGCAGTCCTAGACGGGGAGGGGTCCAGCCCCAGAATTTT
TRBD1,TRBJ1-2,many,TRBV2,CASSDPRDRGQGYTF,TGTGCCAGCAGTGACCCCCGGGACAGGGGGCAAGGCTACACCTTC
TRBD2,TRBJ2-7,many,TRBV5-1,CASSSSGIYEQYF,TGCGCCAGCAGTTCTAGCGGGATCTACGAGCAGTACTTC
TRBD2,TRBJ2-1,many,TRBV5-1,CASSSAGGRYPEQFF,TGCGCCAGCAGCTCCGCGGGGGGCCGATATCCTGAGCAGTTCTTC
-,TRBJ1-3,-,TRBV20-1,CSAADRTTPGKTIYF,TGCAGTGCCGCCGACAGGACAACGCCAGGAAAAACCATATATTTT
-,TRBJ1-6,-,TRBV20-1,CSARNLEISSSYNSPLHF,TGCAGTGCTCGGAACCTCGAAATATCAAGCTCCTATAATTCACCCCTCCACTTT